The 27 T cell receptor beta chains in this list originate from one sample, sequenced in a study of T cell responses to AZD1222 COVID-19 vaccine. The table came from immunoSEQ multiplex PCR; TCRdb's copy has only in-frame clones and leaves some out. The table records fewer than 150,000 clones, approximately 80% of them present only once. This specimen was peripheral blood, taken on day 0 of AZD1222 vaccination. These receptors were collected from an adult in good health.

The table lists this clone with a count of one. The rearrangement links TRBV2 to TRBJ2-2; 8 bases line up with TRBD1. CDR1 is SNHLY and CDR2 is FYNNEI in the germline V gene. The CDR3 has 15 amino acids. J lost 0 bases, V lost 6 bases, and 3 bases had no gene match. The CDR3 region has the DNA TGTGCCAGCAGAAAACAGGGGGCGAACACCGGGGAGCTGTTTTTT. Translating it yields CASRKQGANTGELFF.

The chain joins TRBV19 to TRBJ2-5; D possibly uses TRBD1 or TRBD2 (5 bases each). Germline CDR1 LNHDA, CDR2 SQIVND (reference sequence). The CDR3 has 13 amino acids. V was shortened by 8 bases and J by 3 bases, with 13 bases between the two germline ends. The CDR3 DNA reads TGTGCCAGTGAGGGGCTAGACAAAGAGACCCAGTACTTC. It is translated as CASEGLDKETQYF.

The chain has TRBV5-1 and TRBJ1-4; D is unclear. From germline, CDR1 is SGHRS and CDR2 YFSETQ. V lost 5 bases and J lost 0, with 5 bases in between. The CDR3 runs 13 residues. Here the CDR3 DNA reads TGCGCCAGCAGTTCTGCAACTAATGAAAAACTGTTTTTT. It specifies CASSSATNEKLFF.

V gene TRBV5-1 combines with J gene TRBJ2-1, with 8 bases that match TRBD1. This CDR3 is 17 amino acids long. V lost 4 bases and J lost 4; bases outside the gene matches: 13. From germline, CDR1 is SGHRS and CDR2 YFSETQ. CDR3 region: CASSQRAGTGNYNEQFF. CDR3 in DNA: TGCGCCAGCAGCCAGAGAGCCGGGACAGGAAATTACAATGAGCAGTTCTTC.

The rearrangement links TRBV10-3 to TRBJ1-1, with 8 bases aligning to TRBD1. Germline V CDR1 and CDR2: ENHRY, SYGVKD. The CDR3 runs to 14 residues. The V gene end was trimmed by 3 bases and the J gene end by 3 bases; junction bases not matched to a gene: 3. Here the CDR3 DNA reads TGTGCCATCAGTGAAGGGGACAGGCACACTGAAGCTTTCTTT. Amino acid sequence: CAISEGDRHTEAFF.

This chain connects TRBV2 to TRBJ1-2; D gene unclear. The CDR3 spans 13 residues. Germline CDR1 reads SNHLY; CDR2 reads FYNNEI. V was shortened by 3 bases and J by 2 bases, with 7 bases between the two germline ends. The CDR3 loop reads CASSDQANYGYTF. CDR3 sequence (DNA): TGTGCCAGCAGTGATCAGGCCAACTATGGCTACACCTTC.

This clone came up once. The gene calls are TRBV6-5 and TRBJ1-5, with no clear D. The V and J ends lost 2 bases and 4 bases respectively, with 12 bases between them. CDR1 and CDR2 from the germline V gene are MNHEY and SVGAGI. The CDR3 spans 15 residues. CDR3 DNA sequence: TGTGCCAGCAGTTACGAGGGCTCAGGAAATCAGCCCCAGCATTTT. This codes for CASSYEGSGNQPQHF.

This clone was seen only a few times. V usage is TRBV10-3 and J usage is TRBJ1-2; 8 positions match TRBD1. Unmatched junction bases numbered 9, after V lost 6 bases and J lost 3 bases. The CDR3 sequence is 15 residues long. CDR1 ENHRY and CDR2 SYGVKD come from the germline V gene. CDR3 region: CAISLGQDHYYGYTF. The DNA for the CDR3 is TGTGCCATCAGCCTGGGACAGGACCATTACTATGGCTACACCTTC.

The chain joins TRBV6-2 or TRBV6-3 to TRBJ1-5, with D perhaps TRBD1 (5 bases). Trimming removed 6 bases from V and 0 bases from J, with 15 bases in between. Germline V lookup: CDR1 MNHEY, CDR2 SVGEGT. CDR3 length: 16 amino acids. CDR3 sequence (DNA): TGTGCCAGCAGCCCCGCCCCGGGGGTTAGCAATCAGCCCCAGCATTTT. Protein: CASSPAPGVSNQPQHF.

The CDR3: CASSPRQATSYEQYF. The CDR3 DNA reads TGCGCCAGCAGCCCCCGACAGGCGACCTCCTACGAGCAGTACTTC. This chain joins TRBV5-1 and TRBJ2-7; D may be TRBD1 (6 bases). Germline loops: CDR1 SGHRS, CDR2 YFSETQ. The CDR3 sequence is 15 residues long. The V end was cut by 4 bases, the J end by 0 bases, with 14 bases between.

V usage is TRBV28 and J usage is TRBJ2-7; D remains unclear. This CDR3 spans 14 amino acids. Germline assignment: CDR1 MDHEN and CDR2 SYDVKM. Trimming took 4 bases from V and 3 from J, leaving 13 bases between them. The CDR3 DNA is TGTGCCAGCAGTTCCTCAATGGTCAACTACGAGCAGTACTTC. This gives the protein CASSSSMVNYEQYF.

This chain's CDR3 is CASIGGGLEAFF. The CDR3 coding sequence is TGTGCCAGCATTGGGGGCGGGTTGGAAGCTTTCTTT. V is TRBV28 and J is TRBJ1-1; weak D call: TRBD1 (6 bases). CDR1 and CDR2 (germline): MDHEN, SYDVKM. Trimming stripped 7 bases from V and 8 bases from J, with 14 bases between. The CDR3 runs to 12 residues.

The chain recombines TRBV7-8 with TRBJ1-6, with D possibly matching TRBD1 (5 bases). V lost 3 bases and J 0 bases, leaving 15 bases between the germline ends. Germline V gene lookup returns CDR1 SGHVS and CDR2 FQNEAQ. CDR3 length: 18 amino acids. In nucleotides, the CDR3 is TGTGCCAGCAGCTTCAGACAGACTACTAGCTCCTATAATTCACCCCTCCACTTT. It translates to CASSFRQTTSSYNSPLHF.

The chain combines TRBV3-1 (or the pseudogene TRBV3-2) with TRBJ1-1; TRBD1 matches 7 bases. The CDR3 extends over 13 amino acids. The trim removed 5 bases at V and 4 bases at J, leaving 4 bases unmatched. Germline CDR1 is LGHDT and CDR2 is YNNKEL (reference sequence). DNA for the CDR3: TGTGCCAGCAGCACGCACAGGGGCACTGAAGCTTTCTTT. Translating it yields CASSTHRGTEAFF.

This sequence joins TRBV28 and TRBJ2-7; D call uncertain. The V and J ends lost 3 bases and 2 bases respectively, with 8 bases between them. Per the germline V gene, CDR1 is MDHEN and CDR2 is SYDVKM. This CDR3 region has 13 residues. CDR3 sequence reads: CASSFPHTYEQYF. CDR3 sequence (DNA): TGTGCCAGCAGTTTCCCCCACACCTACGAGCAGTACTTC.

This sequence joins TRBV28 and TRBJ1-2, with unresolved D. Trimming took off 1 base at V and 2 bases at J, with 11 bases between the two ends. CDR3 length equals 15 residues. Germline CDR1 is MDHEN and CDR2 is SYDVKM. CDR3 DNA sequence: TGTGCCAGCAGTTTATCGGGCGGCAAGAACTATGGCTACACCTTC. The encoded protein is CASSLSGGKNYGYTF.

The CDR3 loop reads CASSSPESHTQYF. DNA of the CDR3: TGTGCCAGCAGTTCCCCCGAGTCCCATACGCAGTATTTT. This chain joins TRBV6-6 and TRBJ2-3; D unclear. The CDR3 totals 13 residues. Germline V gives CDR1 MNHNY, CDR2 SVGAGI (reference sequence). Trimming took off 4 bases at V and 7 bases at J, with 12 bases between the two ends.

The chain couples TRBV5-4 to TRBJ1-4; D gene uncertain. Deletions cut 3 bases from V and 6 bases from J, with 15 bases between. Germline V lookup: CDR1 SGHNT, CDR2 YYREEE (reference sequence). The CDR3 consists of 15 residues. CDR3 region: CASSSGGLGYEKLFF. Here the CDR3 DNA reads TGTGCCAGCAGCTCAGGCGGTCTGGGATATGAAAAACTGTTTTTT.

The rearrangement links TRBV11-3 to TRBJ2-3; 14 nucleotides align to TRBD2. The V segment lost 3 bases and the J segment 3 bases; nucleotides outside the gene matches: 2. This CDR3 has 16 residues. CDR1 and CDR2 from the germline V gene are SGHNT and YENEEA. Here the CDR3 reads CASSFGTSGGTDTQYF. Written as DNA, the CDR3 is TGTGCCAGCAGCTTTGGGACTAGCGGGGGTACAGATACGCAGTATTTT.

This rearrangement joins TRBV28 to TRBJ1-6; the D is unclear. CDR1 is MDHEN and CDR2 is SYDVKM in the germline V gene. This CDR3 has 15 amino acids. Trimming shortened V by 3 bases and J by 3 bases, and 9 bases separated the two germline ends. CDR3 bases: TGTGCCAGCAGTTTCCCCCTCCTCTATAATTCACCCCTCCACTTT. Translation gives CASSFPLLYNSPLHF.

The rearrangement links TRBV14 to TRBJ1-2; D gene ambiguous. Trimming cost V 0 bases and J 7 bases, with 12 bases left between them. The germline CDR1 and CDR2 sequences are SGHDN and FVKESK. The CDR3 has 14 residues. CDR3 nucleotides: TGTGCCAGCAGCCAAGAGGCCACGTTGGGTGGCTACACCTTC. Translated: CASSQEATLGGYTF. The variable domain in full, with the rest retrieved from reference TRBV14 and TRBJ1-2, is EAGVTQFPSHSVIEKGQTVTLRCDPISGHDNLYWYRRVMGKEIKFLLHFVKESKQDESGMPNNRFLAERTGGTYSTLKVQPAELEDSGVYFCASSQEATLGGYTFGSGTRLTVV.

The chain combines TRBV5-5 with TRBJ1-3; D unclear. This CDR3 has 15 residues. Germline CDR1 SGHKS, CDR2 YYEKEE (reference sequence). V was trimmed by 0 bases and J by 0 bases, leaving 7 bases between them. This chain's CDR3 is CASSLVQTSGNTIYF. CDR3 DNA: TGTGCCAGCAGCTTGGTGCAGACCTCTGGAAACACCATATATTTT.

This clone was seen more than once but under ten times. In DNA form, the CDR3 reads TGCGCCAGCAGCCAGGGGTCCACAAGGGTGATTAACTATGGCTACACCTTC. Protein product: CASSQGSTRVINYGYTF. The chain employs TRBV4-1 and TRBJ1-2; no clear D gene. The V and J ends lost 3 bases and 1 base respectively, with 18 bases between them. The CDR3 extends over 17 amino acids. Germline CDR1 is MGHRA and CDR2 is YSYEKL.

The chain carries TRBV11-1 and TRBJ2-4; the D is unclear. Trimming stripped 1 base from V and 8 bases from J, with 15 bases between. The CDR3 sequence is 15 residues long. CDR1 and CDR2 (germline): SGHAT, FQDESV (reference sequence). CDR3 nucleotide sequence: TGTGCCAGCAGCTTAGGTTGGACCGAGAATGACATTCAGTACTTC. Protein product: CASSLGWTENDIQYF. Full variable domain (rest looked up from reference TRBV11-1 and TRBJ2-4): EAEVAQSPRYKITEKSQAVAFWCDPISGHATLYWYRQILGQGPELLVQFQDESVVDDSQLPKDRFSAERLKGVDSTLKIQPAELGDSAMYLCASSLGWTENDIQYFGAGTRLSVL.

CDR3 protein: CASSLGLAANTGELFF. CDR3 bases: TGTGCCAGCAGTTTGGGATTAGCCGCGAACACCGGGGAGCTGTTTTTT. The V and J genes are TRBV27 and TRBJ2-2; unclear D gene. The ends were cut back, 3 bases at V and 0 bases at J, with 11 bases in the middle. Germline V gives CDR1 MNHEY, CDR2 SMNVEV (reference sequence). The CDR3 length is 16 residues.

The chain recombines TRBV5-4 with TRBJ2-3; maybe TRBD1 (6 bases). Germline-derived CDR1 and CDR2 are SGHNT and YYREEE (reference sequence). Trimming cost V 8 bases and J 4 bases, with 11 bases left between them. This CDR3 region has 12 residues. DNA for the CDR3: TGTGCCAGTACCGGACAGCCAGATACGCAGTATTTT. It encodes CASTGQPDTQYF.

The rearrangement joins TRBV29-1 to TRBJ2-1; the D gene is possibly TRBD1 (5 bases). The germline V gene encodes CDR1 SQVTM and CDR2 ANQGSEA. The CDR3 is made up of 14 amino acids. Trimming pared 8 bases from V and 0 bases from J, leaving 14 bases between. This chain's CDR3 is CSFPRGSSYNEQFF. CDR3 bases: TGCAGCTTTCCTAGGGGTAGCTCCTACAATGAGCAGTTCTTC.